This entry lists 27 T cell receptor beta chains sequenced from one sample in a study of T cells in Graves' hyperthyroidism and ophthalmopathy. RNA transcripts served as the template for amplifying TCR beta CDR3 regions. The HTBI primer set served for first-round RT-PCR of the TCR CDR3. Each CDR3 protein is one row after TCRdb ran MiXCR on the multiplex PCR reads. Here the sample spans around 580,000 distinct CDR3 sequences, around 46% being singletons. The sample comprised peripheral blood or thyroid tissue (not recorded which). The receptor set was obtained from a woman between 18 and 29 years old with Graves' hyperthyroidism.

This clonotype was recorded many times. This chain joins TRBV9 and TRBJ1-1; no clear D. From germline, CDR1 is SGDLS and CDR2 YYNGEE. The V end lost 7 bases, the J end lost 8 bases, and 15 bases lay between the germline ends. The CDR3 contains 12 residues. CDR3 amino acids: CASVGNEGEAFF. The CDR3 coding sequence is TGTGCCAGCGTAGGGAACGAGGGCGAAGCTTTCTTT.

The chain employs TRBV2 and TRBJ1-6; tentatively, D is TRBD1 (6 bases). Germline values: CDR1 SNHLY, CDR2 FYNNEI. V was pared by 7 bases and J by 7 bases, with 20 bases between. There are 16 residues in the CDR3. The CDR3 reads CASKLLEGQINSPLHF. The CDR3 DNA sequence: TGTGCCAGCAAGTTATTGGAAGGACAGATCAATTCACCCCTCCACTTT.

The chain couples TRBV14 to TRBJ1-1; no clear D gene. The CDR3 is 14 amino acids. Germline values: CDR1 SGHDN, CDR2 FVKESK. V gave up 8 bases and J gave up 1 base, with 14 bases separating them. CDR3: CASVERFPNTEAFF. CDR3 DNA sequence: TGTGCCAGCGTTGAAAGGTTCCCGAACACTGAAGCTTTCTTT. Combining the CDR3 with reference TRBV14 and TRBJ1-1 gives the whole variable domain EAGVTQFPSHSVIEKGQTVTLRCDPISGHDNLYWYRRVMGKEIKFLLHFVKESKQDESGMPNNRFLAERTGGTYSTLKVQPAELEDSGVYFCASVERFPNTEAFFGQGTRLTVV.

This chain connects TRBV7-2 to TRBJ2-5; 7 nucleotides agree with TRBD2. V was pared by 2 bases and J by 4 bases, with 4 bases of the junction left unmatched. CDR3 length equals 14 residues. Germline V gene sequence: CDR1 SGHTA, CDR2 FQGNSA. CDR3 protein: CASSLSPSGETQYF. The CDR3 DNA is TGTGCCAGCAGCTTATCGCCTAGCGGAGAGACCCAGTACTTC.

This clonotype turned up a few times. The chain employs TRBV5-1 and TRBJ2-7; 10 nucleotides agree with TRBD2. From germline, CDR1 is SGHRS and CDR2 YFSETQ. There are 18 residues in the CDR3. Unmatched junction bases numbered 10, after V lost 0 bases and J lost 1 base. DNA of the CDR3: TGCGCCAGCAGCTTGGCGGCTAGCGGGGGCCAGGGGTCCTACGAGCAGTACTTC. It yields the protein CASSLAASGGQGSYEQYF.

This clonotype appeared many times. The genes are TRBV20-1 and TRBJ1-4, with unresolved D. V was pared by 7 bases and J by 8 bases, with 17 bases between. The CDR3 has 13 amino acids. CDR1 and CDR2 (germline): DFQATT, SNEGSKA (reference sequence). The CDR3: CSGTVWSGEKLFF. The CDR3, as DNA: TGCAGTGGTACCGTATGGTCGGGGGAAAAACTGTTTTTT.

The table lists this clonotype with many counts. This sequence joins TRBV7-8 and TRBJ1-5; no firm D call. CDR3 size: 13 residues. CDR1 SGHVS and CDR2 FQNEAQ come from the germline V gene. The V and J ends lost 3 bases and 2 bases respectively, with 5 bases between them. The CDR3 DNA follows: TGTGCCAGCAGCTTTTCGGGCAATCAGCCCCAGCATTTT. This translates into CASSFSGNQPQHF.

V and J are TRBV11-2 and TRBJ2-5, with D possibly being TRBD2 (6 bases). There are 16 residues in the CDR3. Per the germline V gene, CDR1 is SGHAT and CDR2 is FQNNGV. The V end lost 6 bases, the J end lost 0 bases, and 17 bases lay between the germline ends. The DNA of the CDR3 is TGTGCCAGCAGTGCTAGAGGAGGGCCTAACCAAGAGACCCAGTACTTC. It encodes CASSARGGPNQETQYF.

This clonotype was detected only a few times. The rearrangement joins TRBV7-9 to TRBJ2-5; 7 nucleotides agree with TRBD2. CDR1 and CDR2 (germline): SEHNR, FQNEAQ (reference sequence). J gave up 4 bases and V 0 bases, and 2 bases lay outside the gene matches. The CDR3 runs 14 residues. The CDR3 spells CASSLAGGPETQYF. CDR3 nucleotide sequence: TGTGCCAGCAGCTTAGCGGGAGGGCCAGAGACCCAGTACTTC.

This clonotype has ten or more counts. J is TRBJ1-1 and V is TRBV2; no clear D gene. In germline, CDR1 is SNHLY, CDR2 FYNNEI. Trimming cost V 7 bases and J 0 bases, with 18 bases left between them. The CDR3 contains 16 residues. DNA of the CDR3: TGTGCCAGCACGCAGGAACCGCTCGGGCTGAACACTGAAGCTTTCTTT. Protein: CASTQEPLGLNTEAFF.

As regards this clonotype: Because the CDR3 is missing its conserved closing phenylalanine or tryptophan, this is likely a read error. It is unclear where the CDR3 begins or ends on the DNA, so no DNA is shown, and the CDR3 is as TCRdb lists it. The V and J genes are TRBV6-1 and TRBJ1-6; TRBD1, as called in the table, went unchecked against the DNA. From its first to its last residue, the CDR3 has 8 amino acids. Germline CDR1 and CDR2: MNHNS and SASEGT. CDR3 sequence: CASSARQG.

Many counts were recorded for this clonotype. The rearrangement uses TRBV11-2 and TRBJ1-2; 7 positions match TRBD1. The CDR3 loop spans 17 amino acids. Germline V CDR1 and CDR2: SGHAT, FQNNGV. J lost 4 bases, V lost 4 bases, and 15 bases had no gene match. The CDR3 nucleotides are TGTGCCAGCAGCTATCGTCCGGGGACAGAAGGCGGCTATGGCTACACCTTC. Translated, it gives CASSYRPGTEGGYGYTF.

As for this clonotype: Compared with germline, one end of the junction differs, possibly owing to a read error. The V call is TRBV6-4, the J call TRBJ1-5; TRBD1 matches 7 bases. The length of the CDR3 is 14 residues. Germline V CDR1 and CDR2: MRHNA, SNTAGT. CDR3 coding DNA: TGTGCCGGCAGCCCCGGGACAGACCTGAAGCCCCAGCATTTT. Its protein product is CAGSPGTDLKPQHF.

The sample holds many counts of this clonotype. This rearrangement joins TRBV2 to TRBJ1-4; 9 bases align to TRBD1. V shed 1 base, J shed 7 bases, and the junction held 1 base outside the gene matches. Germline CDR1 SNHLY, CDR2 FYNNEI. This CDR3 region has 14 residues. DNA of the CDR3: TGTGCCAGCAGTGAAGGGACAGGGGTTGAAAAACTGTTTTTT. Its protein product is CASSEGTGVEKLFF.

This clonotype came up many times. The chain recombines TRBV24-1 with TRBJ2-7; weak D call: TRBD1 (6 bases). The germline V gene encodes CDR1 KGHDR and CDR2 SFDVKD. With 3 bases removed from V and 0 bases from J, the gap between germline ends came to 20 bases. The CDR3 consists of 18 residues. This chain's CDR3 is CATSDRDKGHWSSYEQYF. In DNA, the CDR3 is TGTGCCACCAGTGATCGGGACAAGGGTCACTGGAGCTCCTACGAGCAGTACTTC.

This clonotype was counted ten times or more. The chain links TRBV7-9 to TRBJ1-4, with D possibly matching TRBD1 (5 bases). The CDR3 contains 15 residues. The germline CDR1 and CDR2 sequences are SEHNR and FQNEAQ (reference sequence). Deletions cut 6 bases from V and 1 base from J, with 12 bases between. The CDR3 DNA sequence: TGTGCCAGCAGACGGGACGGACGAACTAATGAAAAACTGTTTTTT. Its translation is CASRRDGRTNEKLFF.

There are many counts of this clonotype. The V call is TRBV14, the J call TRBJ1-2, with 8 nucleotides matching TRBD1. With V trimmed by 4 bases and J by 2 bases, 9 bases remained unmatched. The length of the CDR3 is 16 residues. The germline V gene has CDR1 SGHDN and CDR2 FVKESK. The CDR3 spells CASSPFLGDRNYGYTF. The CDR3 DNA is TGTGCCAGCAGCCCCTTCCTCGGGGACAGGAACTATGGCTACACCTTC.

This clonotype was seen ten or more times. This chain connects TRBV24-1 to TRBJ1-1; the D gene is possibly TRBD1 (6 bases). This CDR3 comprises 14 residues. V was shortened by 2 bases and J by 1 base, with 7 bases between the two germline ends. CDR1 is KGHDR and CDR2 is SFDVKD in the germline V gene. CDR3 region: CATSDSGANTEAFF. DNA of the CDR3: TGTGCCACCAGTGATTCAGGGGCGAACACTGAAGCTTTCTTT.

This clonotype was seen repeatedly, ten times or more. Here the CDR3 reads CASSYRTGLSEAFF. In nucleotides, the CDR3 is TGTGCCAGCAGCTACCGGACAGGGTTGTCTGAAGCTTTCTTT. This sequence joins TRBV5-5 and TRBJ1-1, with 8 bases identical to TRBD1. The CDR3 extends over 14 amino acids. The germline CDR1 and CDR2 sequences are SGHKS and YYEKEE (reference sequence). The V and J ends lost 3 bases and 6 bases, in that order; junction bases with no gene match: 7.

This chain uses TRBV20-1 with TRBJ2-1; 10 bases are a match to TRBD2. There are 12 residues in the CDR3. CDR1 and CDR2 (germline): DFQATT, SNEGSKA (reference sequence). V shed 7 bases, J shed 7 bases, and the junction held 4 bases outside the gene matches. The CDR3 bases are TGCAGTGGAGCGGGAGGGCCAAATGAGCAGTTCTTC. Translated: CSGAGGPNEQFF.

The V call is TRBV2, the J call TRBJ2-7; TRBD2 aligns across 7 bases. The CDR3 spans 13 residues. The germline V gene has CDR1 SNHLY and CDR2 FYNNEI. Trimming cost V 6 bases and J 3 bases; bases outside gene matches: 5. In DNA, the CDR3 is TGTGCCAGCAGCGTTCTAGCGGACTACGAGCAGTACTTC. Its protein product is CASSVLADYEQYF.

This clonotype was observed many times. The chain couples TRBV24-1 to TRBJ2-5; D is ambiguous. With 4 bases removed from V and 2 bases from J, the gap between germline ends came to 4 bases. The CDR3 contains 12 residues. CDR1 and CDR2 (germline): KGHDR, SFDVKD. The CDR3 DNA follows: TGTGCCACCAGTGACCTGCAAGAGACCCAGTACTTC. This translates into CATSDLQETQYF.

The J gene is TRBJ1-1, the V gene TRBV10-3; possible D gene TRBD1, 6 bases. Germline V gene sequence: CDR1 ENHRY, CDR2 SYGVKD. This CDR3 is 16 amino acids long. V was pared by 0 bases and J by 4 bases, with 15 bases between. This chain's CDR3 is CAISESAQGLGTEAFF. CDR3 in DNA: TGTGCCATCAGTGAGTCTGCACAGGGATTAGGCACTGAAGCTTTCTTT.

This clonotype has a count of ten or more. The chain couples TRBV12-3 or TRBV12-4 to TRBJ2-5, with a possible D match to TRBD1 (5 bases). The CDR3 is 15 residues long. V lost 1 base and J 1 base, leaving 10 bases between the germline ends. CDR3 protein: CASSLVGPTQETQYF. The CDR3 coding sequence is TGTGCCAGCAGTTTAGTGGGGCCCACCCAAGAGACCCAGTACTTC.

This clonotype appeared many times. The chain carries TRBV7-2 and TRBJ2-5; TRBD1 matches at 8 bases. The CDR3 has 15 amino acids. Germline loops: CDR1 SGHTA, CDR2 FQGNSA. Trimming cost V 0 bases and J 10 bases; bases outside gene matches: 10. The DNA of the CDR3 is TGTGCCAGCAGCTTAGCGCTGGCAGGGGGCGCGTACCAGTACTTC. It specifies CASSLALAGGAYQYF.

V is TRBV10-3 and J is TRBJ2-7; D is perhaps TRBD2 (6 bases). The CDR3 extends over 16 amino acids. Trimming removed 0 bases from V and 1 base from J, with 13 bases in between. Germline CDR1 is ENHRY and CDR2 is SYGVKD. As DNA, the CDR3 is TGTGCCATCAGTGAGTCTGGGTGGGAGGTATCCTACGAGCAGTACTTC. Amino acids: CAISESGWEVSYEQYF.

This clonotype showed up many times. The chain carries TRBV29-1 and TRBJ2-5; 8 bases line up with TRBD2. This CDR3 has 13 residues. Unmatched junction bases numbered 10, after V lost 8 bases and J lost 5 bases. Germline CDR1 reads SQVTM; CDR2 reads ANQGSEA. CDR3 amino acids: CSTERESWETQYF. The CDR3 DNA is TGCAGCACGGAGCGGGAGAGTTGGGAGACCCAGTACTTC.